This is a list of T cell receptor beta chains from one sample in a study of T cells in Graves' hyperthyroidism and ophthalmopathy. TCRdb itself ran the multiplex PCR reads through MiXCR, one entry per CDR3 protein. The sample includes a few hundred thousand distinct CDR3 sequences, around 16% of them seen just once. Sequenced material: blood. These receptors were obtained from a woman between 25 and 40 years old with Graves' hyperthyroidism. The CDR3 runs from the conserved cysteine through the conserved F or W. Each record gives: V gene, clone size, CDR3 protein. Some rows have no size entry. The others give once, few or many, or a class for an expanded clone.

V: TRBV29-1; size: many; CDR3: CSVDSGAGSEAFF
V: TRBV6-1; size: -; CDR3: CASSEDVGVSRSSYNEQFF
V: TRBV18; size: many; CDR3: CASSPGSEYTDTQYF
V: TRBV28; size: many; CDR3: CASSDGGYGNTIYF
V: TRBV20-1; size: -; CDR3: CSALGLAGSSGELFF
V: TRBV6-5; size: few; CDR3: CASSYGGSQYSDEQYF
V: TRBV7-9; size: many; CDR3: CASSLGPSGTQANYGYTF
V: TRBV2; size: many; CDR3: CASSVGGMAGANVLTF
V: TRBV18; size: -; CDR3: CASSRQLPPSGTGYQPQHF
V: TRBV2; size: -; CDR3: CASSALGLAGGPFGNEQFF
V: TRBV20-1; size: few; CDR3: CSARATGRSNQPQHF
V: TRBV7-2; size: -; CDR3: CASSSVLYYEQYF
V: TRBV7-2; size: -; CDR3: CASSSDDNLEAFF
V: TRBV11-3; size: many; CDR3: CASSSQGAGYTF
V: TRBV12-3/TRBV12-4; size: many; CDR3: CASSSAGLAEAFF
V: TRBV5-1; size: many; CDR3: CASSLSAGVLIGRNEQFF
V: TRBV7-2; size: many; CDR3: CASSLGASGRGVADTQYF
V: TRBV20-1; size: many; CDR3: CSDHSRVLSGQPQHF
V: TRBV19; size: -; CDR3: CASSIRGQETQYF
V: TRBV7-9; size: -; CDR3: CASSLGTSGSWVTYNEQFF
V: TRBV6-1; size: -; CDR3: CASGSGAFF
V: TRBV5-1; size: many; CDR3: CASGERTGSEQFF
V: TRBV6-6; size: -; CDR3: CASSYASDTQYF
V: TRBV7-9; size: few; CDR3: CASSWTSADTQYF